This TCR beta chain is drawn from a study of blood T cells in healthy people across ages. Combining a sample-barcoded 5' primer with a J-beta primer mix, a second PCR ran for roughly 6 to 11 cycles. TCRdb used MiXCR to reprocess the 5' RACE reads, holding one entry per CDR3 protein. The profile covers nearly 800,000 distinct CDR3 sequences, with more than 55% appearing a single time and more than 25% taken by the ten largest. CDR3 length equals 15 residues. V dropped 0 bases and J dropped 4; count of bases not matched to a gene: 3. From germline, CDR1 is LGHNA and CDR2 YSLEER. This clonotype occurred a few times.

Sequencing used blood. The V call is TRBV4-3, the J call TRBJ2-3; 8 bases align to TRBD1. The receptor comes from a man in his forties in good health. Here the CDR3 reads CASSQDPTGADTQYF. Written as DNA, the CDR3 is TGCGCCAGCAGCCAAGATCCGACAGGGGCAGATACGCAGTATTTT.